These 17 T cell receptor beta chains were sequenced from one sample in a study of blood T cell repertoires in COVID-19. Clones were sequenced by immunoSEQ multiplex PCR, and TCRdb holds only the in-frame ones, with some missing. The table records a few hundred thousand clones, less than 85% of them present only once. Sample: peripheral blood. The receptors were gathered from a man between 60 and 75 years old who had recovered from COVID-19.

The chain has TRBV2 and TRBJ1-2, with unresolved D. The V end was cut by 7 bases, the J end by 3 bases, with 6 bases between. The CDR3 totals 11 residues. Germline V gene lookup returns CDR1 SNHLY and CDR2 FYNNEI. The CDR3 nucleotides read TGTGCCAGCACCGCGGACTATGGCTACACCTTC. Residues: CASTADYGYTF.

Concerning this clone: This same CDR3 is encoded by further DNA sequences in the sample. V usage is TRBV15 and J usage is TRBJ1-3; no reliable D call. V lost 0 bases to trimming and J lost 2 bases, with 5 bases between them. The CDR3 runs 14 residues. The germline V gene has CDR1 LNHNV and CDR2 YYDKDF (reference sequence). The CDR3 DNA reads as TGTGCCACCAGCAGAGAGTCTACTGGAAACACCATATATTTT. It is translated as CATSRESTGNTIYF.

The chain has TRBV19 and TRBJ2-5, with 12 nucleotides matching TRBD2. CDR1 LNHDA and CDR2 SQIVND come from the germline V gene (reference sequence). The CDR3 runs to 15 residues. Unmatched junction bases numbered 5, after V lost 7 bases and J lost 2 bases. The CDR3 bases are TGTGCCAGTACCCTCACTAGCGGGGGGCAAGAGACCCAGTACTTC. Translation gives CASTLTSGGQETQYF.

V and J are TRBV18 and TRBJ2-2; D gene unclear. Germline assignment: CDR1 KGHSH and CDR2 LQKENI. Trimming stripped 4 bases from V and 0 bases from J, with 12 bases between. CDR3 size: 16 residues. The CDR3 here is CASSQNTHANTGELFF. CDR3 nucleotide sequence: TGTGCCAGCTCACAAAACACCCACGCGAACACCGGGGAGCTGTTTTTT.

A single count supports this clone. This chain links TRBV11-2 with TRBJ2-3; D remains unclear. Germline values: CDR1 SGHAT, CDR2 FQNNGV. This CDR3 contains 12 residues. The V gene lost 0 bases and the J gene lost 6 bases, with 4 bases spanning the gap. DNA of the CDR3: TGTGCCAGCAGCTTAGAGAGGGATACGCAGTATTTT. It codes for CASSLERDTQYF.

The DNA of the CDR3 is TGTGCCAGGGGACAGGGGAAGAATTCACCCCTCCACTTT. Translating gives CARGQGKNSPLHF. The J gene is TRBJ1-6, the V gene TRBV2; 10 nucleotides agree with TRBD1. Germline-derived CDR1 and CDR2 are SNHLY and FYNNEI. The ends lost 9 bases at V and 7 bases at J; junction bases unmatched: 3. This CDR3 has 13 residues. Full variable domain (outside the CDR3, taken from reference TRBV2 and TRBJ1-6): EPEVTQTPSHQVTQMGQEVILRCVPISNHLYFYWYRQILGQKVEFLVSFYNNEISEKSEIFDDQFSVERPDGSNFTLKIRSTKLEDSAMYFCARGQGKNSPLHFGNGTRLTVT.

V is TRBV15 and J is TRBJ2-2; 9 bases align to TRBD2. CDR3 length equals 18 residues. V lost 2 bases, J lost 2 bases, and 9 bases stayed unmatched. CDR1 is LNHNV, CDR2 YYDKDF, per germline (reference sequence). CDR3 residues: CATSRKRAGGLNTGELFF. The CDR3 DNA reads as TGTGCCACCAGCAGAAAGCGAGCGGGGGGCTTAAACACCGGGGAGCTGTTTTTT.

The sample holds one count of this clone. The gene calls are TRBV10-3 and TRBJ2-2; 8 positions agree with TRBD2. With 6 bases clipped from V and 0 bases from J, the junction kept 6 bases outside the gene matches. Looked up from germline, CDR1 is ENHRY and CDR2 is SYGVKD. This CDR3 region has 16 residues. The CDR3 DNA reads TGTGCCATCAGCCGGACGGGGGGGACGAACACCGGGGAGCTGTTTTTT. It is translated as CAISRTGGTNTGELFF.

The rearrangement joins TRBV6-4 to TRBJ2-2; 7 bases align to TRBD1. Germline CDR1 and CDR2: MRHNA and SNTAGT. After removal of 6 bases from V and 7 bases from J, the junction contained 8 bases not matched to a gene. The CDR3 has 14 residues. CDR3 bases: TGTGCCAGCAGAGCAAAACAGGGGAACGGGGAGCTGTTTTTT. This codes for CASRAKQGNGELFF.

The rearrangement uses TRBV6-5 and TRBJ1-3, with unresolved D. V lost 2 bases to trimming and J lost 0 bases, with 11 bases between them. Germline loops: CDR1 MNHEY, CDR2 SVGAGI. This CDR3 region has 16 residues. CDR3 sequence reads: CASSYLGVNSGNTIYF. In nucleotides, the CDR3 is TGTGCCAGCAGTTACCTCGGGGTGAACTCTGGAAACACCATATATTTT.

J is TRBJ2-3 and V is TRBV7-3; D may be TRBD2 (6 bases). CDR1 is SGHTA and CDR2 is FQGTGA in the germline V gene. V lost 6 bases, J lost 2 bases, and 15 bases lay in between. There are 15 residues in the CDR3. The CDR3 DNA follows: TGTGCCAGCAGTCGCGAAAGGACTAACACAGATACGCAGTATTTT. It specifies CASSRERTNTDTQYF. Together with reference TRBV7-3 and TRBJ2-3, the CDR3 gives the full variable domain: GAGVSQTPSNKVTEKGKYVELRCDPISGHTALYWYRQSLGQGPEFLIYFQGTGAADDSGLPNDRFFAVRPEGSVSTLKIQRTERGDSAVYLCASSRERTNTDTQYFGPGTRLTVL.

The chain employs TRBV7-9 and TRBJ2-1; 12 bases are shared with TRBD2. This CDR3 region has 16 residues. V lost 5 bases, J lost 8 bases, and 10 bases stayed unmatched. The germline CDR1 and CDR2 sequences are SEHNR and FQNEAQ (reference sequence). The CDR3: CASSPLLAGGRDEQFF. CDR3 coding DNA: TGTGCCAGCAGCCCGCTACTAGCGGGAGGCCGGGATGAGCAGTTCTTC.

The J gene is TRBJ2-7, the V gene TRBV7-2, with 9 bases fitting TRBD1. The CDR3 loop spans 14 amino acids. From germline, CDR1 is SGHTA and CDR2 FQGNSA. V dropped 5 bases and J dropped 4; count of bases not matched to a gene: 6. The CDR3 reads CASSQNRGPYEQYF. DNA of the CDR3: TGTGCCAGCAGCCAAAACAGGGGGCCATACGAGCAGTACTTC.

The chain has TRBV24-1 and TRBJ2-1; 10 bases agree with TRBD1. J gave up 6 bases and V 3 bases, and 7 bases lay outside the gene matches. The CDR3 totals 16 residues. CDR1 is KGHDR, CDR2 SFDVKD, per germline. CDR3 sequence reads: CATSDQGQGGSNEQFF. The CDR3 DNA reads TGTGCCACCAGTGATCAAGGACAGGGGGGGTCCAATGAGCAGTTCTTC.

This chain links TRBV2 with TRBJ1-4, with D possibly being TRBD1 (6 bases). Looked up from germline, CDR1 is SNHLY and CDR2 is FYNNEI. Deletions cut 6 bases from V and 5 bases from J, with 13 bases between. The CDR3 is 14 residues long. The DNA for the CDR3 is TGTGCCAGCAGCGTGGACAGAGTGAATGAAAAACTGTTTTTT. Residues: CASSVDRVNEKLFF.

This chain's CDR3 is CASSPTGAQVPGELFF. The CDR3 DNA is TGTGCCAGCAGCCCTACAGGGGCCCAGGTCCCCGGGGAGCTGTTTTTT. This chain links TRBV7-7 with TRBJ2-2; 7 nucleotides match TRBD1. Per the germline V gene, CDR1 is SSHAT and CDR2 is FNYEAQ (reference sequence). V dropped 5 bases and J dropped 6; count of bases not matched to a gene: 12. The CDR3 extends over 16 amino acids.

The V gene is TRBV6-5, the J gene TRBJ2-2, with D tentatively TRBD1 (5 bases). V dropped 7 bases and J dropped 5 bases, with 14 bases sitting between them. CDR1 and CDR2 from the germline V gene are MNHEY and SVGAGI. The CDR3 contains 14 residues. CDR3 residues: CASIRAQGTGELFF. The DNA for the CDR3 is TGTGCCAGCATTCGGGCTCAGGGTACCGGGGAGCTGTTTTTT.